The clone carrying this T cell receptor (beta chain) was seen a handful of times. CDR1 SGHDT and CDR2 YYEEEE come from the germline V gene. Trimming left V 4 bases short and J 8 bases short, with 13 bases between. The CDR3 loop spans 13 amino acids. The record originates from a study of CD8 T cells in ankylosing spondylitis. Libraries of TCR beta came from quantitative 5'-RACE with molecular barcodes. One entry per CDR3 protein, called by TCRdb with MiXCR from the 5' RACE reads. This sample yields about 160,000 distinct CDR3 sequences, of which 9.8% are seen a single time; more than 13% belongs to the top ten.

The V call is TRBV5-6, the J call TRBJ2-1; D not certain. Source material: blood, either unsorted or a sorted T cell fraction (not recorded which). This TCR derives from a female donor with ankylosing spondylitis or in good health (not recorded which). CDR3 DNA sequence: TGTGCCAGCAGCCCAGGCCCGATAGATGAGCAGTTCTTC. It specifies CASSPGPIDEQFF.